This T cell receptor beta chain was obtained from a study of technical replicates of blood from a few donors. The trim removed 4 bases at V and 5 bases at J, leaving 3 bases unmatched. Germline CDR1 KGHSH, CDR2 LQKENI. The CDR3 is 13 residues long. Clones were read by immunoSEQ multiplex PCR, and TCRdb kept only the in-frame ones, dropping some. The sample includes 87,000 or so clones, 95% of them seen just once. This chain links TRBV18 with TRBJ2-7; 9 bases fit TRBD1. Source material: T cells isolated from PBMCs. This clonotype was sampled from a human donor in good health. The CDR3 is CASSRDRVDEQYF. The CDR3 bases are TGTGCCAGCTCACGGGACAGGGTGGACGAGCAGTACTTC. Full variable domain (remainder filled in from reference TRBV18 and TRBJ2-7): NAGVMQNPRHLVRRRGQEARLRCSPMKGHSHVYWYRQLPEEGLKFMVYLQKENIIDESGMPKERFSAEFPKEGPSILRIQQVVRGDSAAYFCASSRDRVDEQYFGPGTRLTVT.